These T cell receptor beta chains were read from a single sample in a study of shared clonotypes between healthy human individuals. TCRdb's table, derived via immunoSEQ multiplex PCR, lists solely in-frame clones and lacks some. Of 100,000 to 130,000 clones detected, 55% to 70% appear once; the ten largest clones hold over 20%. The sequenced material came from memory CD8+ T cells sorted from blood. These receptor sequences come from a woman younger than 45 in good health. Each CDR3 is given with its conserved first and last residue. The order of the fields is D gene, J gene, clone size, V gene, CDR3 DNA, CDR3 protein. A D gene is named only where the DNA matches it firmly. Size is omitted from some rows. Given values are once, few, many or a class for expanded clones.

>NA|TRBJ2-4|NA|TRBV7-9
TGTGCCAGCAGCAGCACCGGGACGGACAAAAACATTCAGTACTTC
CASSSTGTDKNIQYF
>TRBD1|TRBJ1-2|NA|TRBV7-1
TGTGCCAGCAGCTCCGGACAGGACTATGGCTACACCTTC
CASSSGQDYGYTF
>NA|TRBJ1-4|NA|TRBV28
TGTGCCAGCAGTTTCGGGACTATGTTTTTT
CASSFGTMFF
>TRBD2|TRBJ2-7|NA|TRBV29-1
TGCAGCGTTGTAACTTATGGTGTAGCGGGAGGGCGTGAGCAGTACTTC
CSVVTYGVAGGREQYF
>NA|TRBJ1-1|NA|TRBV5-1
TGCGCCAGCAGCTTGGGGGTTGGGGGACCTGAAGCTTTCTTT
CASSLGVGGPEAFF
>NA|TRBJ2-1|NA|TRBV11-2
TGTGCCAGCAGCACGGACGTCTCAGGCCATGAGCAGTTCTTC
CASSTDVSGHEQFF
>NA|TRBJ1-5|NA|TRBV4-2
TGTGCCAGCAGCCACGGAGGGATGTTCAATCAGCCCCAGCATTTT
CASSHGGMFNQPQHF
>TRBD2|TRBJ2-7|NA|TRBV28
TGTGCCAGCAGTCGAGCGGGAGCGAGGTACGAGCAGTACTTC
CASSRAGARYEQYF
>TRBD1|TRBJ1-1|few|TRBV25-1
TGTGCCAGCAGTGATGCGGACAGGGGAGAATCCACTGAAGCTTTCTTT
CASSDADRGESTEAFF
>TRBD2|TRBJ2-3|few|TRBV7-2
TGTGCCAGCAACCGACTAGCGGGAGGCCGAACTAGCACAGATACGCAGTATTTT
CASNRLAGGRTSTDTQYF
>TRBD1|TRBJ2-1|NA|TRBV19
TGTGCCAGTAGTATAGATGAAGGGGGCGGCTACAATGAGCAGTTCTTC
CASSIDEGGGYNEQFF
>NA|TRBJ2-7|NA|TRBV13
TGTGCCAGCAGCTTTGGCCTTTACGAGCAGTACTTC
CASSFGLYEQYF
>NA|TRBJ2-1|NA|TRBV7-8
TGTGCCAGCAGCCCCTCCCACAATGAGCAGTTCTTC
CASSPSHNEQFF
>TRBD1|TRBJ1-4|NA|TRBV13
TGTGCCACCAGTCAGGGGGCTAATGAAAAACTGTTTTTT
CATSQGANEKLFF
>NA|TRBJ2-7|NA|TRBV18
TGTGCCAGCTCACCTCTCCCAGGACCGCGATGGGACGAGCAGTACTTC
CASSPLPGPRWDEQYF
>NA|TRBJ2-6|NA|TRBV6-4
TGTGCCAGCAGTGGGGACGGGAGCTCTGGGGCCAACGTCCTGACTTTC
CASSGDGSSGANVLTF
>NA|TRBJ2-2|few|TRBV7-9
TGTGCCAGCAGCGCCCCTTTTGGCACCGGGGAGCTGTTTTTT
CASSAPFGTGELFF
>NA|TRBJ2-2|NA|TRBV5-1
TGCGCCAGCAGCCTGGGGGGTGCAGGGTTGGTCTCGCCGGACACCGGGGAGCTGTTTTTT
CASSLGGAGLVSPDTGELFF
>NA|TRBJ2-7|NA|TRBV7-6
TGTGCCAGCAGCTTAGGTAGGGAAGGCTACGAGCAGTACTTC
CASSLGREGYEQYF
>TRBD1|TRBJ2-3|once|TRBV28
TGTGCCAGCAGTCCGAGGACAGGGCAGACAGATACGCAGTATTTT
CASSPRTGQTDTQYF
>NA|TRBJ1-4|NA|TRBV29-1
TGCAGCGTTGAGTGCCCGTGTGAGCCCAGGGGAAGTAAATCAAAACTGTTTTTT
CSVECPCEPRGSKSKLFF
>NA|TRBJ1-5|NA|TRBV4-2
TGTGCCAGCAGCCAAGATTGGCAGGGGAATCAGCCCCAGCATTTT
CASSQDWQGNQPQHF
>NA|TRBJ2-7|NA|TRBV27
TGTGCCAGCAGTTTATCTGGAGGGTACGAGCAGTACTTC
CASSLSGGYEQYF
>NA|TRBJ1-5|once|TRBV7-8
TGTGCCAGCAGCTTAGCTCAGTATAGCAATCAGCCCCAGCATTTT
CASSLAQYSNQPQHF
>NA|TRBJ2-1|NA|TRBV25-1
TGTGCCAGCAGTGAAAACAGCAACAATGAGCAGTTCTTC
CASSENSNNEQFF
>TRBD1|TRBJ1-1|few|TRBV5-1
TGCGCCAGCAGCTTGGTTCGTCAGGGGGCCACTGAAGCTTTCTTT
CASSLVRQGATEAFF
>NA|TRBJ1-1|NA|TRBV13
TGTGCCAGCAGGTTACGCAGAGATGAAGCTTTCTTT
CASRLRRDEAFF
>TRBD2|TRBJ2-7|once|TRBV28
TGTGCCAGCAGTCTCCCGGGACTACCCTACGAGCAGTACTTC
CASSLPGLPYEQYF
>NA|TRBJ1-2|NA|TRBV9
TGTGCCAGCAGCCCCGGGAGTCTTTATGGCTACACCTTC
CASSPGSLYGYTF
>TRBD1|TRBJ1-4|NA|TRBV5-4
TGTGCCAGCAGCTTAGGACAGGGGGTTGAAAAACTGTTTTTT
CASSLGQGVEKLFF
>NA|TRBJ1-5|NA|TRBV2
TGTGCCAGCAGTGAAGCAGGGGCAGGGAATCAGCCCCAGCATTTT
CASSEAGAGNQPQHF
>NA|TRBJ2-3|NA|TRBV14
TGTGCCAGCAGCCTCGGGCGCCGGGAGTTGAATACGCAGTATTTT
CASSLGRRELNTQYF
>NA|TRBJ2-2|NA|TRBV18
TGTGCCAGCTCACCCCAGTCGAGCTTTAACACCGGGGAGCTGTTTTTT
CASSPQSSFNTGELFF
>NA|TRBJ1-1|NA|TRBV7-6
TGTGCCAGCAGCTTACACCTACAGGGAGCGATGAACACTGAAGCTTTCTTT
CASSLHLQGAMNTEAFF
>NA|TRBJ1-1|NA|TRBV7-3
TGTGCCAGCAGTCCCTATGTCAGCAGTGAAGCTTTCTTT
CASSPYVSSEAFF
>NA|TRBJ1-5|NA|TRBV27
TGTGCCAGCAGTTTATCAGGCCATAGCAATCAGCCCCAGCATTTT
CASSLSGHSNQPQHF
>TRBD2|TRBJ2-3|NA|TRBV25-1
TGTGCCAGCAGACCCGGGACTAGCGGGAGGGACACAGATACGCAGTATTTT
CASRPGTSGRDTDTQYF
>TRBD2|TRBJ2-2|NA|TRBV6-4
TGTGCCAGCAGTGACTGGGTAGCGGGAGGGAGTACCGGGGAGCTGTTTTTT
CASSDWVAGGSTGELFF
>NA|TRBJ2-1|once|TRBV5-1
TGCGCCAGCAGCTTGGAAGAGTGGGCTACATTGTGGAGCAATGAGCAGTTCTTC
CASSLEEWATLWSNEQFF
>NA|TRBJ2-7|NA|TRBV2
TGTGCCAGCACCCCGGATTGGGCCTACGAGCAGTACTTC
CASTPDWAYEQYF
>TRBD1|TRBJ2-1|NA|TRBV7-9
TGTGCCAGCAGCCCACAGGGGTTAAGCCATGAGCAGTTCTTC
CASSPQGLSHEQFF
>TRBD2|TRBJ2-7|NA|TRBV4-1
TGCGCCAGCAGCCGGACTAGCGGGATGAACGAGCAGTACTTC
CASSRTSGMNEQYF
>NA|TRBJ2-1|many|TRBV11-2
TGTGCCAGCAGCTTAGCCGGTGTGAACAATGAGCAGTTCTTC
CASSLAGVNNEQFF
>NA|TRBJ2-1|NA|TRBV2
TGTGCCAGCAGTGTACCCGGGGCTAGCGTGTACAATGAGCAGTTCTTC
CASSVPGASVYNEQFF
>NA|TRBJ2-1|NA|TRBV19
TGTGCCAGTAGTATCGATCCAGCGGCCTCTTACAATGAGCAGTTCTTC
CASSIDPAASYNEQFF
>TRBD1|TRBJ2-3|few|TRBV6-4
TGTGCCAGCAGTGAACTGACAGGGGGTGGCACAGATACGCAGTATTTT
CASSELTGGGTDTQYF
>NA|TRBJ1-2|NA|TRBV4-1
TGCGCCAGCAGCCAAGATGTCGGGCTTTCCTATGGCTACACCTTC
CASSQDVGLSYGYTF
>TRBD2|TRBJ2-7|NA|TRBV9
TGTGCCAGCAGCGTAGGGGCTAGCGGGAGGGCCTACGAGCAGTACTTC
CASSVGASGRAYEQYF
>NA|TRBJ1-1|NA|TRBV5-1
TGCGCCAGCAGCCAATTTGGAGGGAGGTGGGAAGCTTTCTTT
CASSQFGGRWEAFF
>TRBD1|TRBJ2-3|NA|TRBV4-1
TGCGCCAGCAGCCAAAGACAGGGGGCGACGGTTGGTATCATCAATACGCAGTATTTT
CASSQRQGATVGIINTQYF